This T cell receptor (beta chain) was recovered during a study of cytomegalovirus exposure and HLA in healthy donors (dated by TCRdb to 2015 to 2018). In terms of the full investigation: In an earlier analysis of some 610 of the donors, approximately 260 Gb of sequence data and approximately 120 million unique TCR beta sequences from about 180 million T cells were reported. Approximately 300 gigabases of sequencing data and about 92 million unique TCR sequences made up an early release that covered 500 to 650 HLA-typed donors. The genetic ancestry cluster associated with self-reported Caucasian donors included over 80% of the approximately 410 genotyped donors. The study aimed to test whether signatures of past pathogen exposure could be identified by cataloging public T cell receptors. The T cell repertoires of 666 subjects were profiled by immunosequencing and related to cytomegalovirus serostatus. In addition to the first cohort of hundreds of subjects, a separate validation cohort of 120 different subjects was used. To predict cytomegalovirus infection status, the study brought together high-throughput TCR immunosequencing, statistical association of individual TCRs with disease status, and machine learning. A later analysis re-analyzed previously published TCR beta repertoires from hundreds of donors and added high-resolution HLA genotyping to study TCR occurrence patterns. The later analysis used no new phenotypic data to find candidate immune exposures, relying instead on TCR beta sequences and their occurrence across donors. An earlier analysis of 587 of the donors applied high-throughput TCR beta sequencing to assess whether each TCR beta V gene segment acted as functional or pseudogenic. Alongside the repertoire data, information on donor age, sex, ethnicity and CMV serostatus was compiled. A later genetic analysis used genome-wide SNP genotypes for about 60% of the roughly 670 donors, treating that subset as a discovery cohort. Every repertoire in the discovery cohort had been generated on one and the same sequencing platform. Both class I and class II loci were covered by HLA typing, at four-digit resolution. The number of donors typed differed by locus, with about 629-640 for A, B, C, DRB1 and DQB1, 522 for DQA1, over 600 for DPA1, and approximately 470 for DPB1. Four to six DR-DQ haplotypes were handled as single units for association and clustering, since linkage in the cohort was strong. Across roughly 420 genotyped donors of the cohort, an average of roughly 250,000 unique TCR beta nucleotide sequences per donor were sequenced, and roughly a sixth of those sequences were non-productive. Summary of the overall study and its limitations: A group of highly shared sequence variants was considered likely to be a technical artifact of the sequencing pipeline. In vitro tests confirmed that a few of the cytomegalovirus-associated TCR beta chains recognize cytomegalovirus antigens. A further reported finding was that TCR beta sequences accurately predicted the HLA-A and HLA-B alleles for most subjects in the first cohort. Because some donors lacked HLA typing at each locus, the association tests relied only on the typed subset. A later analysis reported that several top co-occurrence clusters appeared linked to parvovirus B19, influenza, CMV and Epstein-Barr virus. Only TCR beta chains were sequenced in this cohort, and the absence of alpha or paired-chain data limited detectable features. At a false discovery rate of 0.05, a later analysis linked around 17,000 TCR beta sequences to specific HLA alleles. Compared with equally common non-associated chains, HLA-associated TCR beta chains in a later analysis were more clonally expanded and had lower generation probabilities. Assigning TCR associations to individual alleles was difficult when HLA alleles, especially DR and DQ, strongly co-occurred. Compared with the roughly 670-donor mean, donors in an Asian-associated ancestry cluster had fewer N-insertions in productive TCRs, according to a later genetic analysis. According to a later analysis, TCR association rates differed among HLA loci, with DRB1 alleles showing the most associated TCRs and HLA-C alleles showing the fewest. Because counts were too low, approximately 15 rarely observed V segments, including chromosome 9 orphons, were excluded from the earlier analysis of roughly 580 of the donors. Immune exposure information for the cohort was limited to CMV serostatus. A later analysis found that most CMV-associated TCR beta chains appeared HLA-restricted, with HLA associations seemingly driven largely by CMV exposure. Linkage disequilibrium might explain the correlated functional status among segregating V segments, but an unknown experimental factor could not be excluded. V-gene and J-gene trimming of TCR beta chains was associated with a missense DCLRE1C variant in a later genetic analysis, and the association was replicated in an independent cohort. According to the authors, the approach could potentially be generalized to other disease states and immunological phenotypes. Some IMGT-functional V segments, including TRBV6-2 and TRBV6-3, could not be distinguished by the 87-base-pair reads and were therefore excluded. Most TCR sequences were observed very rarely across donors, whereas some public TCRs were present in many individuals. The study listed 150 to 200 TCR beta chains as associated with cytomegalovirus. The presence/absence analyses assumed that sequencing depth was roughly uniform across donors, and that assumption may not be true. In an earlier analysis of some 540 of the donors, most TCR beta V segments appeared in productive rearrangements about 87% or about 30% of the time, broadly matching IMGT annotations. The classifier was reported to diagnose cytomegalovirus status with high specificity and sensitivity in both the original cohort and the validation cohort.

The cohort consisted of hundreds of healthy bone marrow donors. At the time of sampling, all cohort members were nominally healthy, though unrecorded immune exposures were likely present. The donor tested CMV seropositive, placing the donor among the 250 to 350 seropositive members of the cohort. Each donor provided a peripheral blood sample, and peripheral blood mononuclear cells were used for TCR beta sequencing. Genomic DNA extraction from the blood cell samples was performed with the Qiagen DNeasy Blood Extraction Kit. Notes on this clone: The target of this receptor is not known. Base qualities were left out, and no much larger clone turns up one base away.

Cut back by 7 bases and 8 bases, the V and J ends lie 18 bases apart. The CDR3 numbers 14 residues from cysteine through phenylalanine. The kept DNA is CDR3 alone, 42 bases in frame from the first base. In the germline V gene, CDR1 corresponds to ENHRY and CDR2 to SYGVKD. Libraries were made using the immunoSEQ multiplex PCR assay. A mixture of 60 forward primers for TCR Vbeta segments and 13 reverse primers for TCR Jbeta segments was used in the multiplex PCR. The CDR3 region of rearranged TCR beta genes was amplified from genomic DNA with a multiplex PCR assay. The amplified TCR beta libraries were sequenced on the Illumina HiSeq System as 87-base-pair reads. Processing in the source paper ran as follows. A later analysis tallied roughly 78 million unique TCR beta chains across the 666 repertoires, and about 12 million of those chains were shared by two or more donors. To remove PCR and sequencing errors, raw reads were error-corrected and collapsed into unique sequences using a nearest-neighbor algorithm that merged closely related sequences. To assign V, D and J gene segments, CDR3 sequences were aligned to IMGT reference sequences. For a sequence to be retained, at least a six-nucleotide match to both a V gene segment and a J gene segment was required. A rearrangement counted as productive if the CDR3 had no stop codons and remained in frame with V and J, and every other rearrangement counted as non-productive. CDR3 was defined by IMGT convention, running from the second conserved V-encoded cysteine to the conserved J-encoded phenylalanine. In an earlier analysis of 587 of the donors, sequences lacking an unambiguous match to a single V gene segment were excluded. In an earlier analysis of about 590 of the donors, a V segment was called functional when productive rearrangements were above 56.7%, and segregating when the standard deviation between donors exceeded 5%. To diagnose cytomegalovirus status from the catalog of TCR beta chain sequences, a statistical classification framework was built. A later analysis assigned V and J genes by comparing TCR nucleotide sequences with IMGT/GENE-DB human TR gene sequences. Using the TCRdist pipeline, a later analysis assigned CDR3 sequences along with most-parsimonious VDJ recombination scenarios. In a later analysis, every TCR beta chain was defined by the combination of its CDR3 amino acid sequence and its V-gene family, and reads without a unique V-gene family were dropped. To address suspected cross-contamination and a sequencing artifact, a later analysis removed around 600 highly shared, low-generation-probability nucleotide sequences. A later analysis calculated a clonal expansion index for each public chain from normalized within-repertoire ranks of inferred template counts. A later analysis computed generation probabilities with a VDJ recombination model fitted to out-of-frame rearrangements, and checked the results against IGoR. In a later analysis, hypergeometric tests were used to score TCR-TCR, TCR-HLA and TCR-CMV co-occurrence, with a repertoire-size bias correction applied to TCR pairs. False discovery rates were estimated in a later analysis by permuting HLA or CMV assignments 20 times. In a later analysis, co-occurring TCRs were grouped using DBSCAN, and TCRdist sequence similarity was added for clustering within HLA-allele-positive subsets. For co-occurrence clustering, repertoires with fewer than 30,000 or more than 120,000 public chains were excluded, along with several repertoires with anomalous nucleotide sharing. Imported from immuneACCESS, the table was reduced by TCRdb to in-frame sequences with V and J called. These copies leave out some clones; in studies compared against another copy, an unresolved V gene accounts for under half, and the cause of the remainder is not known. The DNA was the basis for D and trimming; V, J and clone size are from that table. This sample gives 150,000 to 200,000 clones in total; approximately 71% of them show up just once. The top ten hold about 4.9% of the sample.

Input material: PBMCs. The rearrangement combines TRBV10-3 with TRBJ2-1, with the D gene not clear enough to name. The TCR sequence derives from a young woman in good health and CMV-seropositive. The nucleotide sequence is TGTGCCATCAACGACTCCCCCCCGCGCGATGAGCAGTTCTTC. It translates as CAINDSPPRDEQFF.